Listed below are T cell receptor beta chains from one sample, sequenced in a study of post-analysis software for immune sequencing data. Using its own MiXCR run on the PCR reads, TCRdb lists one record per CDR3 protein. The sample lists hundreds of thousands of distinct CDR3 sequences; approximately 50% were seen once. What was sequenced was blood. The origin of the receptors is a girl under 18 with multiple sclerosis. Each CDR3 is given with its conserved first and last residue. A D gene is named only where the DNA matches it firmly. Clone sizes are given selectively: once, few, many, or a class where the clone is expanded.

V: TRBV12-3/TRBV12-4; D: TRBD2; size: -; J: TRBJ2-7; DNA: TGTGCCAGCAGCCCAACTAGCGGGAGGCGTACCAACTACGAGCAGTACTTC; CDR3: CASSPTSGRRTNYEQYF
V: TRBV6-5; D: TRBD1; size: -; J: TRBJ2-7; DNA: TGTGCCAGCACCTCAGACAGGGGGCCCTACGAGCAGTACTTC; CDR3: CASTSDRGPYEQYF
V: TRBV5-1; D: TRBD2; size: few; J: TRBJ2-7; DNA: TGCGCCAGCAGCTTGGAGTTCGGGAGGCCCTTCACCTACGAGCAGTACTTC; CDR3: CASSLEFGRPFTYEQYF
V: TRBV11-2; D: TRBD2; size: -; J: TRBJ2-3; DNA: TGTGCCAGCAGTAGAGCGGGAGAGAGAGATACGCAGTATTTT; CDR3: CASSRAGERDTQYF
V: TRBV6-6; D: -; size: -; J: TRBJ1-2; DNA: TGTGCCAGCAGTTACGTGACGCGGGATGGCTACACCTTC; CDR3: CASSYVTRDGYTF
V: TRBV29-1; D: -; size: few; J: TRBJ2-1; DNA: TGCAGCGTCCGAGGGTACAATGAGCAGTTCTTC; CDR3: CSVRGYNEQFF
V: TRBV28; D: -; size: -; J: TRBJ1-6; DNA: TGTGCCAGCAGTTCCCAGGGAAAACCCCTCCACTTT; CDR3: CASSSQGKPLHF
V: TRBV7-2; D: TRBD2; size: -; J: TRBJ2-3; DNA: TGTGCCAGCAGCTTAGCTGTGAGCGGGGGGACAGATACGCAGTATTTT; CDR3: CASSLAVSGGTDTQYF
V: TRBV20-1; D: TRBD1; size: once; J: TRBJ1-5; DNA: TGCAGTGCCAAGACAGGGGTGTATCAGCCCCAGCATTTT; CDR3: CSAKTGVYQPQHF
V: TRBV6-2/TRBV6-3; D: -; size: few; J: TRBJ2-1; DNA: TGTGCCAGCAGTCATCCAGCGGTAAGCTCCTACAATGAGCAGTTCTTC; CDR3: CASSHPAVSSYNEQFF
V: TRBV29-1; D: -; size: -; J: TRBJ1-2; DNA: TGCAGCGTCCCAGAGAAGTCCCGCTATGGCTACACCTTC; CDR3: CSVPEKSRYGYTF
V: TRBV6-5; D: -; size: -; J: TRBJ2-2; DNA: TGTGCCAGCAGTTTCCTTCCGGGACCGGCCGTGGGGGAGCTGTTTTTT; CDR3: CASSFLPGPAVGELFF
V: TRBV29-1; D: TRBD1; size: few; J: TRBJ1-1; DNA: TGCAGCGCATCCCCTGTAAGGGGGCAGAGGCTGAACACTGAAGCTTTCTTT; CDR3: CSASPVRGQRLNTEAFF
V: TRBV5-6; D: -; size: few; J: TRBJ2-7; DNA: TGTGCCAGCACCTGGGAGGACAGCCCCTACGAGCAGTACTTC; CDR3: CASTWEDSPYEQYF
V: TRBV25-1; D: -; size: -; J: TRBJ1-6; DNA: TGTGCCAGCAGTGAAGGTCAGAAATATAATTCACCCCTCCACTTT; CDR3: CASSEGQKYNSPLHF
V: TRBV5-1; D: -; size: -; J: TRBJ2-1; DNA: TGCGCCAGCAGCTCGGGTCTAAATGAGCAGTTCTTC; CDR3: CASSSGLNEQFF
V: TRBV20-1; D: -; size: -; J: TRBJ1-2; DNA: TGCAGTGCTAGAGAGGAAGGCTACACCTTC; CDR3: CSAREEGYTF
V: TRBV12-3/TRBV12-4; D: -; size: -; J: TRBJ1-1; DNA: TGTGCCACCTCGGGGGGGTATCAAGGGAACACTGAAGCTTTCTTT; CDR3: CATSGGYQGNTEAFF
V: TRBV6-5; D: -; size: few; J: TRBJ1-2; DNA: TGTGCCAGCAGTTACGAAACGGGCTATGGCTACACCTTC; CDR3: CASSYETGYGYTF
V: TRBV6-5; D: -; size: -; J: TRBJ2-7; DNA: TGTGCCAGCAGTAACTCTAATGTAGGGGTCCCGTTCTACGAGCAGTACTTC; CDR3: CASSNSNVGVPFYEQYF
V: TRBV20-1; D: -; size: -; J: TRBJ1-1; DNA: TGCAGTGCCACCGGGACATTGAACACTGAAGCTTTCTTT; CDR3: CSATGTLNTEAFF
V: TRBV18; D: -; size: -; J: TRBJ2-7; DNA: TGTGCCAGCTCACCCCAATTCGTGCAGTACTTC; CDR3: CASSPQFVQYF
V: TRBV5-1; D: -; size: -; J: TRBJ1-1; DNA: TGCGCCAGCAGCTGGAAGGGACAACTGAACACTGAAGCTTTCTTT; CDR3: CASSWKGQLNTEAFF
V: TRBV12-3/TRBV12-4; D: TRBD2; size: -; J: TRBJ2-5; DNA: TGTGCCAGCAGGGGTGGCGGGGGAGGCAGGGAGCAGTACTTC; CDR3: CASRGGGGGREQYF
V: TRBV6-5; D: -; size: -; J: TRBJ2-7; DNA: TGTGCCAGCAGTTACTCCAGGGGCAGGGGCGAGCAGTACTTC; CDR3: CASSYSRGRGEQYF
V: TRBV4-1; D: -; size: -; J: TRBJ2-1; DNA: TGCGCCAGCAGCCACCCCGTACAGGGCCCCTCCTACAATGAGCAGTTCTTC; CDR3: CASSHPVQGPSYNEQFF
V: TRBV10-3; D: -; size: -; J: TRBJ2-7; DNA: TGTGCCATCAGTGGAGAGGTTGGGTACGAGCAGTACTTC; CDR3: CAISGEVGYEQYF
V: TRBV7-2; D: TRBD1; size: -; J: TRBJ2-1; DNA: TGTGCCAGCAGCTCCCGGACAGGGGGCAGGGAGCAGTTCTTC; CDR3: CASSSRTGGREQFF
V: TRBV20-1; D: -; size: -; J: TRBJ1-2; DNA: TGCAGTTCCTTTACATTCGAGGGCTACACCTTC; CDR3: CSSFTFEGYTF
V: TRBV10-3; D: -; size: -; J: TRBJ2-7; DNA: TGTGCCATCGGGTGGGGCTCCAAGCAGTACTTC; CDR3: CAIGWGSKQYF
V: TRBV5-1; D: TRBD1; size: few; J: TRBJ2-5; DNA: TGCGCCAGCAGCCCGGACCCGGGACAGGGAATGCAGACCCAGTACTTC; CDR3: CASSPDPGQGMQTQYF
V: TRBV27; D: -; size: once; J: TRBJ2-3; DNA: TGTGCCAGCTCGCCCTATGGGCAGGGGGGTTCTAGCACAGATACGCAGTATTTT; CDR3: CASSPYGQGGSSTDTQYF
V: TRBV11-2; D: TRBD1; size: -; J: TRBJ1-6; DNA: TGTGCCAGCAGCCGTCTTCAGGGGGACTGGGGTTCACCCCTCCACTTT; CDR3: CASSRLQGDWGSPLHF
V: TRBV12-3/TRBV12-4; D: TRBD1; size: -; J: TRBJ2-7; DNA: TGTGCCAGCAGCTGGACAGGTCCTAATTACGAGCAGTACTTC; CDR3: CASSWTGPNYEQYF
V: TRBV20-1; D: -; size: -; J: TRBJ1-1; DNA: TGCAGTGCTAGAGATTCCGGGGTAAGAGCTTTCTTT; CDR3: CSARDSGVRAFF
V: TRBV29-1; D: -; size: -; J: TRBJ1-5; DNA: TGCAGCGTTGAAGGGAGGGTAGGCAGCAATCAGCCCCAGCATTTT; CDR3: CSVEGRVGSNQPQHF
V: TRBV29-1; D: TRBD2; size: -; J: TRBJ2-5; DNA: TGCAGCGTTGAACCCCTGCAGTCGGGGAGGGGAGAGACCCAGTACTTC; CDR3: CSVEPLQSGRGETQYF
V: TRBV9; D: TRBD1; size: -; J: TRBJ2-5; DNA: TGTGCCAGCAGCGTAGCTGCAGGGACAGGGCGGGAGACCCAGTACTTC; CDR3: CASSVAAGTGRETQYF
V: TRBV20-1; D: TRBD2; size: -; J: TRBJ2-3; DNA: TGCAGTGCGCGGACTAGCAAGGCAGATACGCAGTATTTT; CDR3: CSARTSKADTQYF
V: TRBV30; D: -; size: few; J: TRBJ2-1; DNA: TGTGCCTGGAGTCCGGACCTAGGTGGGAATGAGCAGTTCTTC; CDR3: CAWSPDLGGNEQFF
V: TRBV15; D: -; size: few; J: TRBJ2-7; DNA: TGTGCCACCAGCAGAGATTTTAGCTTCAGCCAGTACGAGCAGTACTTC; CDR3: CATSRDFSFSQYEQYF
V: TRBV6-5; D: -; size: -; J: TRBJ1-2; DNA: TGTGCCAGCAGTAGGGAAGGGGGATCTAACTATGGCTACACCTTC; CDR3: CASSREGGSNYGYTF
V: TRBV28; D: -; size: -; J: TRBJ2-1; DNA: TGTGCCAGCAGTTTTCCTCTACAGGGAAATGAGCAGTTCTTC; CDR3: CASSFPLQGNEQFF
V: TRBV25-1; D: TRBD1; size: few; J: TRBJ2-3; DNA: TGTGCCAGCAGTACGGGACAGGCCGCAGATACGCAGTATTTT; CDR3: CASSTGQAADTQYF
V: TRBV5-1; D: TRBD1; size: -; J: TRBJ1-6; DNA: TGCGCCAGCAGCTTACAGGGGCCTTCACCCCCCCACTTT; CDR3: CASSLQGPSPPHF
V: TRBV29-1; D: TRBD1; size: -; J: TRBJ2-7; DNA: TGCAGCGTTGCGGACAGGGGCCAATCCTACGAGCAGTACTTC; CDR3: CSVADRGQSYEQYF
V: TRBV20-1; D: TRBD2; size: few; J: TRBJ2-3; DNA: TGCAGTGCTAGAGACAGCGGGAGGACCACAGATACGCAGTATTTT; CDR3: CSARDSGRTTDTQYF
V: TRBV21-1; D: -; size: -; J: TRBJ2-7; DNA: TGTGCCAGCAGCAAAGGGACAGGGTGTCCGGGTGCGTACTTC; CDR3: CASSKGTGCPGAYF
V: TRBV20-1; D: -; size: -; J: TRBJ2-7; DNA: TGCAGTGCTAGAGATCTCAGCAGGGGAGGGTTGTACGAGCAGTACTTC; CDR3: CSARDLSRGGLYEQYF
V: TRBV18; D: -; size: once; J: TRBJ1-2; DNA: TGTGCCAGCTCACCAGGGAGCGGGTTTTTGCAGTTGCGCTATGGCTACACCTTC; CDR3: CASSPGSGFLQLRYGYTF
V: TRBV19; D: -; size: -; J: TRBJ1-6; DNA: TGTGCCAGTAGTGCCCGACAGGTGACGAATTCACCCCTCCACTTT; CDR3: CASSARQVTNSPLHF
V: TRBV27; D: -; size: -; J: TRBJ2-1; DNA: TGTGCCAGCAGTATCGGGACATTAGGCAATGAGCAGTTCTTC; CDR3: CASSIGTLGNEQFF
V: TRBV29-1; D: -; size: -; J: TRBJ1-1; DNA: TGCAGCGTTGAAGTTGTTGCGGGGGTGAACACTGAAGCTTTCTTT; CDR3: CSVEVVAGVNTEAFF
V: TRBV7-2; D: TRBD2; size: -; J: TRBJ2-3; DNA: TGTGCCAGCAGCTTGGCCCGACTAGCGGGAGGCACAGATACGCAGTATTTT; CDR3: CASSLARLAGGTDTQYF
V: TRBV3-1; D: -; size: -; J: TRBJ1-2; DNA: TGTGCCAGCAGCCCTCCGTTCTACTATGGCTACACCTTC; CDR3: CASSPPFYYGYTF
V: TRBV5-1; D: -; size: once; J: TRBJ1-2; DNA: TGCGCCAGCAGCCCACGGACAGACCTCGGCTATGGCTACACCTTC; CDR3: CASSPRTDLGYGYTF
V: TRBV6-1; D: -; size: few; J: TRBJ1-2; DNA: TGTGCCAGCAGTGAGCGCTTGTATGGCTACACCTTC; CDR3: CASSERLYGYTF